Following are 12 T cell receptor beta chains from one sample sequenced in a study of blood T cell repertoires in COVID-19. Assay used: immunoSEQ multiplex PCR; TCRdb lists only in-frame clones, some missing. The sample gives 140,000 to 150,000 clones, over 65% of which show up once; 16% is in the top ten. Sequenced material: peripheral blood. These TCRs come from a man in his forties or fifties with acute or convalescent COVID-19.

The chain combines TRBV6-5 with TRBJ2-5; TRBD2 aligns across 8 bases. The CDR3 has 15 residues. From germline, CDR1 is MNHEY and CDR2 SVGAGI. Trimming at V came to 3 bases and at J to 5 bases, leaving 8 bases not matched to a gene. For the CDR3, the DNA is TGTGCCAGCAGTTATCAAAGCGGGGGATCGGAGACCCAGTACTTC. Translated: CASSYQSGGSETQYF.

This chain connects TRBV7-2 to TRBJ2-5; 7 nucleotides line up with TRBD2. The CDR3 spans 14 residues. Germline lookup yields CDR1 SGHTA and CDR2 FQGNSA. Losses at the gene ends were 5 bases for V and 4 bases for J; bases not matched to a gene: 7. CDR3 sequence: CASSPGTNLETQYF. The CDR3 DNA reads as TGTGCCAGCAGCCCCGGGACTAATCTAGAGACCCAGTACTTC.

The CDR3 protein is CASSATGVDGYTF. DNA for the CDR3: TGTGCCAGCAGCGCGACAGGGGTTGATGGCTACACCTTC. The rearrangement uses TRBV11-2 and TRBJ1-2, with 8 nucleotides matching TRBD1. The CDR3 has 13 amino acids. Per germline, CDR1 SGHAT and CDR2 FQNNGV. The V and J ends lost 5 bases and 6 bases, in that order; junction bases with no gene match: 5.

The chain joins TRBV5-1 to TRBJ2-3, with 12 positions matching TRBD2. With V trimmed by 2 bases and J by 0 bases, 4 bases remained unmatched. Germline V gives CDR1 SGHRS, CDR2 YFSETQ. This CDR3 spans 17 amino acids. CDR3 sequence (DNA): TGCGCCAGCAGCTTCGGACTAGCGGGGTCTAGCACAGATACGCAGTATTTT. Its translation is CASSFGLAGSSTDTQYF.

The chain links TRBV5-1 to TRBJ2-3; TRBD2 matches 7 bases. This CDR3 contains 14 residues. CDR1 is SGHRS and CDR2 is YFSETQ in the germline V gene. The V segment lost 1 base and the J segment 5 bases; nucleotides outside the gene matches: 4. CDR3 amino acids: CASSLNLAEDTQYF. CDR3 nucleotides: TGCGCCAGCAGCTTGAATCTAGCGGAAGATACGCAGTATTTT.

Only a few counts were recorded for this clone. The chain joins TRBV4-1 to TRBJ2-3, with TRBD2 matching 9 bases. Germline-derived CDR1 and CDR2 are MGHRA and YSYEKL. This CDR3 has 17 amino acids. J gave up 5 bases and V 0 bases, and 9 bases lay outside the gene matches. CDR3 DNA sequence: TGCGCCAGCAGCCAAGATGGTGGCGGGGGGGCCATAGATACGCAGTATTTT. Its translation: CASSQDGGGGAIDTQYF.

This chain links TRBV7-2 with TRBJ1-4; TRBD1 is a possible D gene (6 bases). The CDR3 has 16 amino acids. V lost 2 bases to trimming and J lost 5 bases, with 15 bases between them. CDR1 is SGHTA and CDR2 is FQGNSA in the germline V gene. In nucleotides, the CDR3 is TGTGCCAGCAGCTTACTCGAGGGGGGGGTCAATGAAAAACTGTTTTTT. It is translated as CASSLLEGGVNEKLFF.

V and J are TRBV10-2 and TRBJ2-2, with TRBD1 matching 8 bases. Germline V gene data show CDR1 as WSHSY and CDR2 as SAAADI. V shed 3 bases, J shed 7 bases, and the junction held 10 bases outside the gene matches. CDR3 length: 16 residues. The CDR3 DNA sequence: TGCGCCAGCAGTGAACCCCTAGGACAGGGCGGCGGGGAGCTGTTTTTT. Its protein product is CASSEPLGQGGGELFF.

The chain employs TRBV4-1 and TRBJ2-1; D unclear. V shed 3 bases and J shed 6 bases, with 18 bases lying between them. The CDR3 runs 16 residues. CDR1 and CDR2 (germline): MGHRA, YSYEKL. Here the CDR3 reads CASSHLGSGVSNEQFF. The CDR3 DNA is TGCGCCAGCAGCCACCTAGGTAGTGGAGTATCCAATGAGCAGTTCTTC.

The chain carries TRBV30 and TRBJ1-2; 11 nucleotides match TRBD1. Germline trimming cut 0 bases from V and 0 bases from J; bases unmatched to any gene: 3. The CDR3 extends over 16 amino acids. Germline CDR1 and CDR2: GTSNPN and SVGIG (reference sequence). The DNA of the CDR3 is TGTGCCTGGAGTGTACGGGACAGGGGGGCTAACTATGGCTACACCTTC. It specifies CAWSVRDRGANYGYTF.

V gene TRBV6-1 combines with J gene TRBJ2-7; possible D gene TRBD2, 6 bases. V dropped 4 bases and J dropped 2 bases, with 18 bases sitting between them. CDR3 length equals 16 residues. CDR1 and CDR2 from the germline V gene are MNHNS and SASEGT. This CDR3 reads CASSGPFRERAYEQYV. CDR3 nucleotides: TGTGCCAGCAGTGGGCCTTTTCGGGAGCGTGCCTACGAGCAGTACGTC.

This rearrangement joins TRBV6-5 to TRBJ2-7; no reliable D call. The germline V gene encodes CDR1 MNHEY and CDR2 SVGAGI. V was trimmed by 5 bases and J by 0 bases, leaving 8 bases between them. The length of the CDR3 is 13 residues. CDR3 region: CASSLVSSYEQYF. CDR3 DNA sequence: TGTGCCAGCAGTCTCGTTAGCTCCTACGAGCAGTACTTC.